This T cell receptor (beta chain) was captured in a study of OX40 agonist ivuxolimab in advanced cancers. About the research overall: Patients' therapy was ivuxolimab, an antibody that acts as an agonist of OX40 (CD134). While on treatment, patients had intravenous ivuxolimab at 0.01 to 10 mg/kg every 2 weeks. Participants could have had prior anti-PD-1, anti-PD-L1 or anti-CTLA-4 therapy, and approximately 37% had some.

Method: immunoSEQ multiplex PCR; TCRdb's copy keeps in-frame clones and lacks some. Of 52,000 or so clones listed, 94% were seen once; the top ten hold approximately 12%. Sequencing used CD4+ or CD8+ T cells sorted from blood, obtained in a trial of the OX40 agonist ivuxolimab. This sequence originates from an adult with an advanced solid tumor such as melanoma, head and neck, liver or kidney cancer.

The CDR3 DNA is TGCGCCAGCAGCTCATTCCCAGGGGATTCCTACAATGAGCAGTTCTTC. This sequence encodes CASSSFPGDSYNEQFF. This chain uses TRBV5-1 with TRBJ2-1, with D maybe TRBD1 (6 bases). Germline values: CDR1 SGHRS, CDR2 YFSETQ. CDR3 size: 16 residues. V lost 3 bases and J 1 base, leaving 14 bases between the germline ends.